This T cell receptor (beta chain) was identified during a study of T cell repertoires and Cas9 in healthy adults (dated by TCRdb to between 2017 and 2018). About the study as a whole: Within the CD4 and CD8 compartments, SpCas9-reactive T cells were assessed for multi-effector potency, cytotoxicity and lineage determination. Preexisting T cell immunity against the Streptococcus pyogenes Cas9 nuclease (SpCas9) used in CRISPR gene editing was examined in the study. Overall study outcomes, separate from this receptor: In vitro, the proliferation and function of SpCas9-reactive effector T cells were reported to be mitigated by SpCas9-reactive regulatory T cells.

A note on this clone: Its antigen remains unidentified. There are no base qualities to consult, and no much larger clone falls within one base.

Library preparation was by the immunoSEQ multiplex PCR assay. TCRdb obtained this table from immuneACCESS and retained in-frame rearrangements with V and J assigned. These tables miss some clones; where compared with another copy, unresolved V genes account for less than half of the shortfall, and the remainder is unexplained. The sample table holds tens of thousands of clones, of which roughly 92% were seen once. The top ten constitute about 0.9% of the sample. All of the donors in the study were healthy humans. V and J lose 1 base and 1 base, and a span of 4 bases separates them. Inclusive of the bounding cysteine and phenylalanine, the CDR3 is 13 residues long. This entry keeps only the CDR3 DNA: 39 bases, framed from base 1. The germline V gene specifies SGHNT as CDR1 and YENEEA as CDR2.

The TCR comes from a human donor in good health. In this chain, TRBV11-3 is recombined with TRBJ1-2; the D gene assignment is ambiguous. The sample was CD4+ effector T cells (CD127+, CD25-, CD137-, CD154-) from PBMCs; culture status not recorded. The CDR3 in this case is CASSLGVNYGYTF. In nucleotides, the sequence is TGTGCCAGCAGCTTAGGGGTTAACTATGGCTACACCTTC.